Below are 3 T cell receptor beta chains sequenced from a single sample in a study of response to subunit inactivated influenza vaccine. TCRdb re-called the RT-PCR reads through MiXCR, storing one row per CDR3 protein. This table has a few hundred thousand distinct CDR3 sequences, 7.2% appearing once. This specimen consisted of PBMCs from blood, obtained about 23 months after vaccination. The receptors derive from a man between 50 and 70 years old who received an inactivated influenza vaccine.

The J gene is TRBJ2-1, the V gene TRBV27; a weak D match, TRBD2 (5 bases). Germline-derived CDR1 and CDR2 are MNHEY and SMNVEV (reference sequence). Trimming shortened V by 2 bases and J by 4 bases, and 12 bases separated the two germline ends. The CDR3 contains 15 residues. The CDR3 DNA is TGTGCCAGCAGTTTAGGGCTAGAGGGATACAATGAGCAGTTCTTC. Protein sequence: CASSLGLEGYNEQFF.

This clonotype has a count of ten or more. The J gene is TRBJ2-3, the V gene TRBV6-5; D remains ambiguous. Per germline, CDR1 MNHEY and CDR2 SVGAGI. This CDR3 has 13 amino acids. V lost 0 bases, J lost 5 bases, and 6 bases lay in between. CDR3: CASSYSVGDTQYF. CDR3 sequence (DNA): TGTGCCAGCAGTTACTCGGTGGGAGATACGCAGTATTTT.

This clonotype has a count of ten or more. The V and J genes are TRBV6-5 and TRBJ1-2; D gene ambiguous. CDR3 length: 12 amino acids. Germline loops: CDR1 MNHEY, CDR2 SVGAGI. V gave up 7 bases and J gave up 7 bases, with 13 bases separating them. CDR3 loop: CASTDGVGGYTF. CDR3 nucleotides: TGTGCCAGCACTGATGGAGTCGGTGGCTACACCTTC.